These T cell receptor beta chains were read from a single sample in a study of shared clonotypes between healthy human individuals. Sequencing used immunoSEQ multiplex PCR; TCRdb keeps in-frame clones, though not all of them. The table has millions of clones, roughly 91% seen once. Sequences were obtained from naive CD8+ T cells from PBMCs. Receptors originate from a man between 18 and 35 years old in good health. Some clones in this sample may be carry-over from other donors' samples. The CDR3 runs from the conserved cysteine through the conserved F or W. A D gene is named only where the DNA matches it firmly. Where a row states a size, it is once, few, many or the class of an expanded clone; other rows omit it.

abundance	v_gene	j_gene	d_gene	CDR3nt	CDR3aa
.	TRBV27	TRBJ2-3	TRBD2	TGTGCCACAATAGCGGGGACCACAGATACGCAGTATTTT	CATIAGTTDTQYF
.	TRBV29-1	TRBJ1-1	.	TGCAGCGTTGAAGGAACCAACAGGATGATGAACACTGAAGCTTTCTTT	CSVEGTNRMMNTEAFF
.	TRBV14	TRBJ2-3	.	TGTGCCAGCAGCCCCCCGGGCCCCAATACGCAGTATTTT	CASSPPGPNTQYF
.	TRBV27	TRBJ2-2	.	TGTGCCAGCAGTTTATGGGGCCCCAGGAACACCGGGGAGCTGTTTTTT	CASSLWGPRNTGELFF
.	TRBV7-9	TRBJ2-7	.	TGTGCCAGCAGCCCCTTAACTCAGGGGAGCTACGAGCAGTACTTC	CASSPLTQGSYEQYF
.	TRBV9	TRBJ1-2	.	TGTGCCAGCAGCGTCACCCCAGGGGCTGGCTATGGCTACACCTTC	CASSVTPGAGYGYTF
.	TRBV6-1	TRBJ1-5	.	TGTGCCATCACTCGGCCGGGACACAATCAGCCCCAGCATTTT	CAITRPGHNQPQHF
.	TRBV7-6	TRBJ2-7	.	TGTGCCAGCAGCTTTGAACCGACCTACGAGCAGTACTTC	CASSFEPTYEQYF
.	TRBV19	TRBJ2-1	TRBD2	TGTGCCAGTAGTATAAACCCTTGGCGGGAGGGAAGGGATGAGCAGTTCTTC	CASSINPWREGRDEQFF
once	TRBV19	TRBJ1-2	TRBD1	TGTGCCAGTAGTTTTCGACAGGGGGCTGGCTACACCTTC	CASSFRQGAGYTF
.	TRBV28	TRBJ2-7	.	TGTGCCAGCAGTTTTCTTCGATCAACCTACGAGCAGTACTTC	CASSFLRSTYEQYF
once	TRBV2	TRBJ1-5	.	TGTGCCAGCAGTGACGGGATACCCACCCCCCCGCATTTT	CASSDGIPTPPHF
.	TRBV7-9	TRBJ2-1	TRBD2	TGTGCCAGCAGCGCGGGGACTAGCGGGATGATCAATGAGCAGTTCTTC	CASSAGTSGMINEQFF
.	TRBV27	TRBJ2-3	.	TGTGCCAGCATTCCGTCCCCAAGGGTGGCAGATACGCAGTATTTT	CASIPSPRVADTQYF
.	TRBV27	TRBJ2-7	.	TGTGCCAGCAGTTTATCGGGCCTTTCCAGGTCCTACGAGCAGTACTTC	CASSLSGLSRSYEQYF
few	TRBV15	TRBJ1-5	.	TGTGCCACCTGTGAGGATAGGGCTGGACAGCCCCAGCATTTT	CATCEDRAGQPQHF
.	TRBV5-6	TRBJ2-7	TRBD1	TGTGCCAGCAGCTCGACAGGGCTTGAGCAGTACTTC	CASSSTGLEQYF
.	TRBV11-2	TRBJ2-1	.	TGTGCCAGCAGCTTAGATAGGGGGGCTAATGAGCAGTTCTTC	CASSLDRGANEQFF
.	TRBV10-3	TRBJ1-5	.	TGTGCCATCAGGGGACCCAATCAGCCCCAGCATTTT	CAIRGPNQPQHF
.	TRBV7-9	TRBJ1-5	TRBD1	TGTGCCAGCAGCTCCAAGGGGGCGCAGAGCAATCAGCCCCAGCATTTT	CASSSKGAQSNQPQHF
.	TRBV9	TRBJ2-7	.	TGTGCCAGCAGCGTTGATTCGGGACGGAGCAAGGGCTACGAGCAGTACTTC	CASSVDSGRSKGYEQYF
few	TRBV7-2	TRBJ2-1	.	TGTGCCAGCGCGGACGTCTGGGGCAATGAGCAGTTCTTC	CASADVWGNEQFF
.	TRBV4-1	TRBJ2-7	.	TGCGCCAGCAGCCAAGGGCAGGGCTCCTACGAGCAGTACTTC	CASSQGQGSYEQYF
.	TRBV30	TRBJ1-1	TRBD1	TGTGCCTGGAGTGGACAGGGGGCTTTGCACGACACTGAAGCTTTCTTT	CAWSGQGALHDTEAFF
.	TRBV4-1	TRBJ2-2	.	TGCGCCAGCAGCCAAGGAAGCACTTTAAACACCGGGGAGCTGTTTTTT	CASSQGSTLNTGELFF
.	TRBV19	TRBJ1-2	TRBD1	TGTGCCAGTAGCATCACCGGGACAGGGGCTAACTATGGCTACACCTTC	CASSITGTGANYGYTF
.	TRBV4-1	TRBJ2-2	.	TGCGCCAGCAGCCGTTTCGACTTGCCTCAGACCGGGGAGCTGTTTTTT	CASSRFDLPQTGELFF
.	TRBV6-5	TRBJ2-1	TRBD1	TGTGCCAGCAGTTACCAGGGACAGTACAATGAGCAGTTCTTC	CASSYQGQYNEQFF
.	TRBV10-2	TRBJ2-7	TRBD1	TGCGCCAGCGACAGGGATGGTACCTACGAGCAGTACTTC	CASDRDGTYEQYF
.	TRBV6-5	TRBJ2-2	TRBD1	TGTGCCAGCAGTCCAGAGACAGGGGACACCGGGGAGCTGTTTTTT	CASSPETGDTGELFF
.	TRBV9	TRBJ2-1	.	TGTGCCAGCAGCGTAGACGCTAGCTCCTACAATGAGCAGTTCTTC	CASSVDASSYNEQFF
.	TRBV11-2	TRBJ2-7	.	TGTGCCAGCAGCTTATTGCGGTTCTACGAGCAGTACTTC	CASSLLRFYEQYF
.	TRBV27	TRBJ1-4	TRBD1	TGTGCCAGCAGTTTACTCCCCAGGGGGGGTCGTATCGGTGAAAAACTGTTTTTT	CASSLLPRGGRIGEKLFF
.	TRBV27	TRBJ2-5	.	TGTGCCAGCAGTGGAACCCGGGCGGATTTTCAAGAGACCCAGTACTTC	CASSGTRADFQETQYF
.	TRBV28	TRBJ1-2	.	TGTGCCAGCAGTCCGGGGTTCCGTCGCGCTAACTATGGCTACACCTTC	CASSPGFRRANYGYTF
.	TRBV30	TRBJ2-1	TRBD2	TGTGCCTGGAGTTCCTCCGGACTAGCGGGGTACAATGAGCAGTTCTTC	CAWSSSGLAGYNEQFF
.	TRBV11-2	TRBJ2-1	.	TGTGCCAGCAGCCCTCGGGACATAATTTACAATGAGCAGTTCTTC	CASSPRDIIYNEQFF
.	TRBV27	TRBJ2-7	.	TGTGCCAGCAGTCCGTCAGTGACACCCGCGTACGAGCAGTACTTC	CASSPSVTPAYEQYF
.	TRBV19	TRBJ1-5	.	TGTGCCAGTAGTCCACAGGGTTACGGTCAGCCCCAGCATTTT	CASSPQGYGQPQHF
.	TRBV9	TRBJ2-2	.	TGTGCCAGCAGCCCGGAGGGTGGTTTTGGGACCGGGGAGCTGTTTTTT	CASSPEGGFGTGELFF
.	TRBV27	TRBJ2-1	TRBD2	TGTGCCAGCAGTTTATCCTGGCGGGAGAGGTACCCTGAGCAGTTCTTC	CASSLSWRERYPEQFF
.	TRBV9	TRBJ1-2	.	TGTGCCAGCAGCGTACGGGCGGTTAATAACTATGGCTACACCTTC	CASSVRAVNNYGYTF
.	TRBV28	TRBJ2-3	.	TGTGCCAGCAGTTTGGGTTTCACAGATACGCAGTATTTT	CASSLGFTDTQYF